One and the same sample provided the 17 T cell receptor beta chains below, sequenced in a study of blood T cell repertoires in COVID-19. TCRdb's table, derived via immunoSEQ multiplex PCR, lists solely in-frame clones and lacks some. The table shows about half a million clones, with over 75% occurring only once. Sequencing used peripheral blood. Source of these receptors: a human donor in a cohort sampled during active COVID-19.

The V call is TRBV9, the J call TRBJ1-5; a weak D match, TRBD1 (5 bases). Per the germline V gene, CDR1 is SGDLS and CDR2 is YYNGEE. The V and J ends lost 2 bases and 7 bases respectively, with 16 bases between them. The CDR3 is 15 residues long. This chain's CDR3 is CASSVSGGSAQPQHF. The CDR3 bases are TGTGCCAGCAGCGTTTCGGGGGGGAGTGCCCAGCCCCAGCATTTT.

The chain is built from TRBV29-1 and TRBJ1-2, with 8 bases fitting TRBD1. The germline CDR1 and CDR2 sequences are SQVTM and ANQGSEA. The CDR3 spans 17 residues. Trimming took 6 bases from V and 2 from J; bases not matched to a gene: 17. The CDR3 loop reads CSVGLPTGQGKNYGYTF. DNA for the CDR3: TGCAGCGTCGGGCTACCGACTGGACAGGGAAAAAACTATGGCTACACCTTC.

CDR3 sequence (DNA): TGTGCCAGCAGCCAGAACCCTTTGAACACTGAAGCTTTCTTT. It is translated as CASSQNPLNTEAFF. The gene calls are TRBV5-6 and TRBJ1-1; D not resolved. V gave up 4 bases and J gave up 0 bases, with 10 bases separating them. Germline loops: CDR1 SGHDT, CDR2 YYEEEE. The CDR3 runs 14 residues.

The DNA of the CDR3 is TGCGCCAGCAGCCAAGATTGGACTAGGCGAAGCACCGGGGAGCTGTTTTTT. Protein: CASSQDWTRRSTGELFF. This chain links TRBV4-1 with TRBJ2-2, with 7 bases matching TRBD2. Per germline, CDR1 MGHRA and CDR2 YSYEKL. V gave up 0 bases and J gave up 4 bases; unmatched junction bases: 8. This CDR3 is 17 amino acids long.

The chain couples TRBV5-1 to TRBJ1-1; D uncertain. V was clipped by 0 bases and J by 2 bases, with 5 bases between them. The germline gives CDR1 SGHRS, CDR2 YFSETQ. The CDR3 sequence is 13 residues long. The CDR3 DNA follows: TGCGCCAGCAGCTTGGTCAGTAACACTGAAGCTTTCTTT. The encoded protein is CASSLVSNTEAFF.

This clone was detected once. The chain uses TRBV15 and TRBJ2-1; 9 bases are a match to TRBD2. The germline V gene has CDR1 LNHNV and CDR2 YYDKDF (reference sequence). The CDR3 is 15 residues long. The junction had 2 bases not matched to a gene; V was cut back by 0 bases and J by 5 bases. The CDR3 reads CATSRDLAGDNEQFF. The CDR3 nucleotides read TGTGCCACCAGCAGAGATTTAGCGGGAGACAATGAGCAGTTCTTC. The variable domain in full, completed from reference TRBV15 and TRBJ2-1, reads DAMVIQNPRYQVTQFGKPVTLSCSQTLNHNVMYWYQQKSSQAPKLLFHYYDKDFNNEADTPDNFQSRRPNTSFCFLDIRSPGLGDTAMYLCATSRDLAGDNEQFFGPGTRLTVL.

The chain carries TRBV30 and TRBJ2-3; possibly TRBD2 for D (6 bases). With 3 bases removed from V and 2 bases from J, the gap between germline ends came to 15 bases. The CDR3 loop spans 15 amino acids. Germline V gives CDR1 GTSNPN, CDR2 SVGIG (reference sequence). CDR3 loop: CAWSGPGRNTDTQYF. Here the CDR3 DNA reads TGTGCCTGGAGCGGCCCCGGGAGAAACACAGATACGCAGTATTTT.

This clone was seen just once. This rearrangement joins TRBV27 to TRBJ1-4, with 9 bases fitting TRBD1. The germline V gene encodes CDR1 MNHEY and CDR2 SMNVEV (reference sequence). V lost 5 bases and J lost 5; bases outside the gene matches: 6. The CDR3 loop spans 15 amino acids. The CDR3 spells CASSRDRVGNEKLFF. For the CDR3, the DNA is TGTGCCAGCAGTAGGGACAGGGTGGGGAATGAAAAACTGTTTTTT. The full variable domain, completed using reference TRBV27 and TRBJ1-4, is EAQVTQNPRYLITVTGKKLTVTCSQNMNHEYMSWYRQDPGLGLRQIYYSMNVEVTDKGDVPEGYKVSRKEKRNFPLILESPSPNQTSLYFCASSRDRVGNEKLFFGSGTQLSVL.

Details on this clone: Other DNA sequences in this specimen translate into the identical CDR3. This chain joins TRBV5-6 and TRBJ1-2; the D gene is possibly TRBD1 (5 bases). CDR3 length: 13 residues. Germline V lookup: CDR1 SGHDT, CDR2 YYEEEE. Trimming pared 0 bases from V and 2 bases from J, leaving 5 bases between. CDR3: CASSLGQNYGYTF. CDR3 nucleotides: TGTGCCAGCAGCTTGGGACAGAACTATGGCTACACCTTC.

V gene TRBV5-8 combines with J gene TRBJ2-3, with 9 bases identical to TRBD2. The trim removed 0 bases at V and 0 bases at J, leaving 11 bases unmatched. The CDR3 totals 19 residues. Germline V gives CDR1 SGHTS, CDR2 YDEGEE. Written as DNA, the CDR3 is TGTGCCAGCAGCTTGGCCAGGCTAGCGGGGCGATCTAGCACAGATACGCAGTATTTT. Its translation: CASSLARLAGRSSTDTQYF.

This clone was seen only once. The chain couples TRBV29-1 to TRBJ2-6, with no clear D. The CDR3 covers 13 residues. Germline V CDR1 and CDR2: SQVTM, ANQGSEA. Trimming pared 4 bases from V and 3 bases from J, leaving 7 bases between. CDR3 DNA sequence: TGCAGCGTTGCTAGTGGTGGGGCCAACGTCCTGACTTTC. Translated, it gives CSVASGGANVLTF.

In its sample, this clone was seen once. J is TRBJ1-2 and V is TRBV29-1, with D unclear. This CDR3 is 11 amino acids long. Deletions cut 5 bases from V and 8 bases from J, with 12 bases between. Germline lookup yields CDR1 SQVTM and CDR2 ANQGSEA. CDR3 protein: CSVWAPHGYTF. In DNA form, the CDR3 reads TGCAGCGTTTGGGCGCCTCACGGCTACACCTTC.

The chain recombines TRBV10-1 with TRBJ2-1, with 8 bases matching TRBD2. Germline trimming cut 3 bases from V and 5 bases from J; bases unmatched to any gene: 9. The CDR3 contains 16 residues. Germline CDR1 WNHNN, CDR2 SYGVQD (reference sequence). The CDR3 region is CASSDHSGTSDNEQFF. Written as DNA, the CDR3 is TGCGCCAGCAGTGACCATTCCGGGACTAGTGACAATGAGCAGTTCTTC.

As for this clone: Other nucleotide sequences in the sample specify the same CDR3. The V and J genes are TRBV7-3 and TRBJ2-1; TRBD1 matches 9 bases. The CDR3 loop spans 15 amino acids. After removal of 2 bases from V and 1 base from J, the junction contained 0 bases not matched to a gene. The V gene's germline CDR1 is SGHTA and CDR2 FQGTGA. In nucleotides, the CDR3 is TGTGCCAGCAGCTTAGGGACAGGGTCCTACAATGAGCAGTTCTTC. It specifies CASSLGTGSYNEQFF.

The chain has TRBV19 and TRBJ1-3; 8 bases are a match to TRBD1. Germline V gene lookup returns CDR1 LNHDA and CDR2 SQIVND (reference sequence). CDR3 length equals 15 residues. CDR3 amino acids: CASKDRVEPGNTIYF. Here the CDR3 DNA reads TGTGCATCAAAGGACAGGGTTGAGCCTGGAAACACCATATATTTT.

The CDR3 DNA follows: TGTGCCAGCAGTTGGGGTAGCGGACTCCCTTACGAGCAGTACTTC. Protein product: CASSWGSGLPYEQYF. The chain carries TRBV7-2 and TRBJ2-7; D is perhaps TRBD2 (6 bases). The CDR3 consists of 15 residues. Trimming removed 6 bases from V and 4 bases from J, with 19 bases in between. Germline CDR1 and CDR2: SGHTA and FQGNSA.

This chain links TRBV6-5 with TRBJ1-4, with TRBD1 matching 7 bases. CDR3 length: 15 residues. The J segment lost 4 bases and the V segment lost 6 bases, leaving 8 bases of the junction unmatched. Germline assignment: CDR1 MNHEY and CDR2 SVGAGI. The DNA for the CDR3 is TGTGCCAGCAGGTCGGGACAGACTTATAATGAAAAACTGTTTTTT. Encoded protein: CASRSGQTYNEKLFF.